Sequencing of this T cell receptor beta chain was carried out in a study of T cells after yellow fever vaccination. Study results and limitations: Booster samples showed a return of most primary-vaccination clones (roughly 96% CD4, 85% to 90% CD8). The secondary response was weaker but peaked faster, day 5 versus 15. Clonotypes found in both CD4 and CD8 compartments made up a small share.

Template switching with 5'RACE generated the TCR cDNA and added a universal primer site and UMIs. TCRdb reanalysed the 5' RACE reads using MiXCR and keeps one entry per CDR3 protein. This table has 200,000 to 300,000 distinct CDR3 sequences, about an eighth appearing once. This clonotype was seen a few times. As yet, its antigen is unknown. In germline, CDR1 is SGHTA, CDR2 FQGNSA. The trim removed 3 bases at V and 7 bases at J, leaving 11 bases unmatched. The CDR3 contains 16 residues. Sequences were derived from CD4+ T cells sorted from PBMCs, sampled 45 days after the yellow fever booster vaccination. The clonotype comes from a man between 25 and 39 years old who received the YFV17D yellow fever vaccine. The chain combines TRBV7-2 with TRBJ2-2; 7 bases align to TRBD2. The CDR3 DNA is TGTGCCAGCAGCTTGAACGGGAGGAGGATCGTCGGGGAGCTGTTTTTT. Translation: CASSLNGRRIVGELFF.